One sample yielded the 20 T cell receptor beta chains listed below, sequenced in a study of early T cells in non-severe SARS-CoV-2 infection. TCRdb reprocessed the 5' RACE reads via MiXCR and lists one record per CDR3 protein. This repertoire shows roughly 83,000 distinct CDR3 sequences, about 10% found once; its top ten account for about 8.2%. The specimen comprised whole blood, sampled at baseline. Receptors originate from an adult who was a healthcare worker with PCR-confirmed SARS-CoV-2 infection or an uninfected control (not recorded which).

This rearrangement joins TRBV7-9 to TRBJ1-2; D might be TRBD1 (6 bases). Germline V gives CDR1 SEHNR, CDR2 FQNEAQ (reference sequence). This CDR3 is built from 16 residues. V lost 5 bases to trimming and J lost 4 bases, with 20 bases between them. CDR3 region: CASSLGAFQDSYGYTF. CDR3 in DNA: TGTGCCAGCAGCCTAGGGGCATTCCAGGACAGCTATGGCTACACCTTC. Filled out from reference TRBV7-9 and TRBJ1-2, the complete variable domain reads DTGVSQNPRHKITKRGQNVTFRCDPISEHNRLYWYRQTLGQGPEFLTYFQNEAQLEKSRLLSDRFSAERPKGSFSTLEIQRTEQGDSAMYLCASSLGAFQDSYGYTFGSGTRLTVV.

This clonotype has ten or more counts. V usage is TRBV10-3 and J usage is TRBJ2-5; D is perhaps TRBD2 (5 bases). Between the trimmed V and J ends, which lost 2 bases and 3 bases, there was a span of 7 bases. This CDR3 region has 13 residues. Germline V gene data show CDR1 as ENHRY and CDR2 as SYGVKD. CDR3 loop: CAISEGREETQYF. CDR3 nucleotide sequence: TGTGCCATCAGTGAGGGGAGAGAAGAGACCCAGTACTTC.

The chain employs TRBV28 and TRBJ2-7; D gene unclear. CDR1 is MDHEN, CDR2 SYDVKM, per germline. V dropped 3 bases and J dropped 4 bases, with 10 bases sitting between them. The CDR3 length is 13 residues. CDR3 sequence reads: CASSLGSAYEQYF. The DNA of the CDR3 is TGTGCCAGCAGTTTGGGATCAGCGTACGAGCAGTACTTC.

The V and J genes are TRBV6-4 and TRBJ2-1, with 7 bases fitting TRBD2. The V and J ends lost 2 bases and 8 bases, in that order; junction bases with no gene match: 9. The germline V gene encodes CDR1 MRHNA and CDR2 SNTAGT. This CDR3 has 15 residues. The CDR3 reads CASSDGAGESYEQFF. In DNA form, the CDR3 reads TGTGCCAGCAGTGACGGGGCGGGAGAGAGCTATGAGCAGTTCTTC.

The chain recombines TRBV28 with TRBJ2-5; TRBD2 is a possible D gene (6 bases). Trimming stripped 7 bases from V and 9 bases from J, with 18 bases between. The CDR3 runs to 13 residues. Germline V gene sequence: CDR1 MDHEN, CDR2 SYDVKM. The CDR3 DNA sequence: TGTGCCAGCACCCCTAGCGTTCGCGGGGCCCAGTACTTC. Its translation: CASTPSVRGAQYF.

The chain employs TRBV7-9 and TRBJ2-5; perhaps D is TRBD1 or TRBD2 (6 bases each). The germline V gene has CDR1 SEHNR and CDR2 FQNEAQ (reference sequence). The CDR3 extends over 15 amino acids. Trimming cost V 5 bases and J 4 bases, with 17 bases left between them. CDR3 in DNA: TGTGCCAGCAGCCGTCCCGGGGGCCCAATAGAGACCCAGTACTTC. Its translation is CASSRPGGPIETQYF.

This clonotype was recorded many times. The rearrangement joins TRBV29-1 to TRBJ2-7, with D perhaps TRBD1 (5 bases). CDR1 SQVTM and CDR2 ANQGSEA come from the germline V gene. Deletions cut 3 bases from V and 2 bases from J, with 11 bases between. The CDR3 loop spans 13 amino acids. CDR3 coding DNA: TGCAGCGTTGAGGGGCGAAACGCCTACGAGCAGTACTTC. It translates to CSVEGRNAYEQYF.

This clonotype has only a few counts. The CDR3 sequence: CASSPSGTANTGELFF. In nucleotides, the CDR3 is TGTGCCAGCAGCCCCTCAGGGACCGCGAACACCGGGGAGCTGTTTTTT. This chain uses TRBV3-1 with TRBJ2-2, with D tentatively TRBD1 or TRBD2 (5 bases each). Germline CDR1 LGHDT, CDR2 YNNKEL (reference sequence). Between the trimmed V and J ends, which lost 4 bases and 0 bases, there was a span of 12 bases. The CDR3 consists of 16 residues.

The chain is built from TRBV11-3 and TRBJ2-1; weak D call: TRBD2 (6 bases). The CDR3 has 15 amino acids. CDR1 and CDR2 (germline): SGHNT, YENEEA. With 5 bases removed from V and 0 bases from J, the gap between germline ends came to 11 bases. In nucleotides, the CDR3 is TGTGCCAGCAGCCCGGGGGTAAGCTCCTACAATGAGCAGTTCTTC. Encoded protein: CASSPGVSSYNEQFF.

A word on this clonotype: A much bigger clone sits one base away, suggesting this may be a read error. The chain joins TRBV6-1 to TRBJ2-4; perhaps TRBD1 as D (6 bases). CDR3 length equals 11 residues. Germline CDR1 and CDR2: MNHNS and SASEGT. The CDR3 DNA reads TGTGTCGCTAGAGGGGGAAACATTCAGTACTTC. As protein: CVARGGNIQYF.

In its sample, this clonotype was seen a few times. J is TRBJ2-2 and V is TRBV12-3 or TRBV12-4; unclear D gene. V shed 6 bases and J shed 0 bases, with 8 bases lying between them. This CDR3 has 14 amino acids. The CDR3: CASSPSTNTGELFF. The CDR3 nucleotides read TGTGCCAGCAGCCCCTCCACGAACACCGGGGAGCTGTTTTTT.

In its sample, this clonotype was seen many times. V is TRBV10-2 and J is TRBJ2-3; TRBD2 agrees at 13 bases. The CDR3 sequence is 16 residues long. CDR1 and CDR2 (germline): WSHSY, SAAADI. After removal of 8 bases from V and 7 bases from J, the junction contained 12 bases not matched to a gene. For the CDR3, the DNA is TGCGCCAGCTCCAGGACTAGCGGGAGTTATATGAATACGCAGTATTTT. Translated, it gives CASSRTSGSYMNTQYF.

The sample holds many counts of this clonotype. In DNA form, the CDR3 reads TGTGCCAGCACCCATACGGGCTTTAGCTCCTACAATGAGCAGTTCTTC. Translating it yields CASTHTGFSSYNEQFF. The V call is TRBV12-3 or TRBV12-4, the J call TRBJ2-1; D is uncertain. This CDR3 has 16 amino acids. Deletions cut 7 bases from V and 0 bases from J, with 16 bases between.

In its sample, this clonotype was seen many times. This sequence joins TRBV6-2 or TRBV6-3 and TRBJ2-3; 13 bases map to TRBD2. The CDR3 is 19 amino acids. Germline-derived CDR1 and CDR2 are MNHEY and SVGEGT. The trim removed 4 bases at V and 2 bases at J, leaving 12 bases unmatched. CDR3 sequence: CASSLVAGTSGKHTDTQYF. The DNA for the CDR3 is TGTGCCAGCAGTTTGGTCGCCGGGACTAGCGGGAAACACACAGATACGCAGTATTTT.

The chain's CDR3 is CASSRVESNEKLFF. The CDR3 DNA reads TGTGCCAGCAGCAGGGTCGAGAGTAATGAAAAACTGTTTTTT. The chain employs TRBV6-1 and TRBJ1-4; tentatively, D is TRBD1 (5 bases). This CDR3 has 14 residues. Trimming removed 6 bases from V and 4 bases from J, with 12 bases in between. CDR1 and CDR2 (germline): MNHNS, SASEGT.

This clonotype was counted at least ten times. The CDR3 sequence: CATAERTGRRYNEQFF. CDR3 bases: TGTGCCACGGCAGAGCGGACTGGGCGGAGGTACAATGAGCAGTTCTTC. The chain links TRBV24-1 to TRBJ2-1, with D possibly matching TRBD2 (5 bases). The germline gives CDR1 KGHDR, CDR2 SFDVKD. The CDR3 loop spans 16 amino acids. Trimming removed 10 bases at V and 4 bases at J, with 22 bases between.

The V and J genes are TRBV6-5 and TRBJ1-1; 7 bases agree with TRBD1. Germline assignment: CDR1 MNHEY and CDR2 SVGAGI. The length of the CDR3 is 14 residues. J gave up 0 bases and V 7 bases, and 5 bases lay outside the gene matches. DNA for the CDR3: TGTGCCAGCACCCCGGGACAGCTGAACACTGAAGCTTTCTTT. This codes for CASTPGQLNTEAFF.

This clonotype was picked up many times. The chain has TRBV7-7 and TRBJ2-3; D unresolved. Per germline, CDR1 SSHAT and CDR2 FNYEAQ (reference sequence). V lost 5 bases, J lost 2 bases, and 8 bases lay in between. CDR3 size: 13 residues. CDR3 sequence: CASSQGTTDTQYF. CDR3 nucleotides: TGTGCCAGCAGCCAAGGAACCACAGATACGCAGTATTTT.

The J gene is TRBJ2-2, the V gene TRBV19; D is unclear. V gave up 8 bases and J gave up 0 bases, with 10 bases separating them. Germline V gene data show CDR1 as LNHDA and CDR2 as SQIVND (reference sequence). CDR3 length: 14 residues. The chain's CDR3 is CASRVSPNTGELFF. The CDR3, as DNA: TGTGCCAGTCGTGTTTCTCCGAACACCGGGGAGCTGTTTTTT.

In this sample, this clonotype turned up a few times. V and J are TRBV30 and TRBJ1-5; D call uncertain. CDR1 is GTSNPN, CDR2 SVGIG, per germline (reference sequence). V gave up 1 base and J gave up 2 bases, with 15 bases separating them. The CDR3 sequence is 16 residues long. DNA of the CDR3: TGTGCCTGGAGTGGACAACGGGCAGCCCGCAATCAGCCCCAGCATTTT. As protein: CAWSGQRAARNQPQHF.